This TCR beta chain was retrieved from a study of cytomegalovirus exposure and HLA in healthy donors (dated by TCRdb to about 2017). Regarding the research as a whole: An earlier analysis of some 600 of the donors reported 250 to 300 Gb of sequence data and roughly 120 million unique TCR beta sequences obtained from approximately 180 million T cells. An early release covering approximately 600 HLA-typed donors comprised about 300 gigabases of sequencing data and about 90 million unique TCR sequences. The genetic ancestry cluster associated with self-reported Caucasian donors included 81% of the 350 to 500 genotyped donors. The study aimed to test whether cataloging public T cell receptors could reveal signatures of past pathogen exposure. Using immunosequencing, the study profiled T cell repertoires from around 680 subjects and related those repertoires to cytomegalovirus serostatus. Besides the first cohort of roughly 640 subjects, a separate validation cohort made up of 120 different subjects was used. To predict cytomegalovirus infection status, the study combined high-throughput TCR immunosequencing, statistical association of individual TCRs with disease status, and machine learning. A later analysis re-analyzed previously published TCR beta repertoires from about 730 donors and added high-resolution HLA genotyping to study TCR occurrence patterns. The later analysis used no new phenotypic data to find candidate immune exposures, relying instead on TCR beta sequences and their occurrence across donors. In an earlier analysis of several hundred of the donors, high-throughput TCR beta sequencing was used to judge whether each TCR beta V gene segment behaved as functional or pseudogenic. Donor age, sex, ethnicity and CMV serostatus were compiled alongside the repertoire data. Genome-wide SNP genotypes for about 55% of the roughly 670 donors were used in a later genetic analysis, which treated that subset as a discovery cohort. All discovery cohort repertoires had been generated using a single sequencing platform. Class I and class II HLA loci were covered by the typing at four-digit resolution. The number of donors typed differed by locus, with roughly 620-640 for A, B, C, DRB1 and DQB1, around 560 for DQA1, 600 to 610 for DPA1, and roughly 450 for DPB1. About 5 DR-DQ haplotypes were handled as single units for association and clustering, since linkage in the cohort was strong. Among approximately 370 genotyped donors of the cohort, an average of around 250,000 unique TCR beta nucleotide sequences was sequenced per donor, of which 15% to 20% were non-productive.

A word on this clone: Its antigen specificity is not known. One base away there is no much larger clone; base qualities are not given.

In total, roughly 670 healthy bone marrow donors made up the cohort. Cohort members were all nominally healthy when sampled, although unrecorded immune exposures were likely present. The donor tested CMV seropositive and was one of the 289 seropositive cohort members. Each donor provided a peripheral blood sample, and peripheral blood mononuclear cells were used for TCR beta sequencing. The Qiagen DNeasy Blood Extraction Kit was used to extract genomic DNA from the blood cell samples. Libraries were built with the immunoSEQ multiplex PCR assay. A mixture of 60 forward primers for TCR Vbeta segments and 13 reverse primers for TCR Jbeta segments was used in the multiplex PCR. The CDR3 region of rearranged TCR beta genes was amplified from genomic DNA with a multiplex PCR assay. Amplified TCR beta libraries were sequenced as 87-base-pair reads on the Illumina HiSeq System. The authors processed their data as follows. Across the roughly 640 repertoires, a later analysis counted 80 million or so unique TCR beta chains, roughly 11 million of which were shared by at least two donors. Raw reads were error-corrected and collapsed into unique sequences with a nearest-neighbor algorithm that merged closely related sequences to remove PCR and sequencing errors. V, D and J gene segments were assigned by aligning CDR3 sequences to IMGT reference sequences. For a sequence to be retained, a match of at least six nucleotides to both a V gene segment and a J gene segment was required. A rearrangement counted as productive if the CDR3 had no stop codons and remained in frame with V and J, and every other rearrangement counted as non-productive. CDR3 was defined according to IMGT convention as the region running from the second conserved V-encoded cysteine to the conserved J-encoded phenylalanine. The earlier analysis of about 610 of the donors excluded sequences that lacked an unambiguous match to a single V gene segment. In an earlier analysis of approximately 610 of the donors, V segments were called functional above 56.7% productive rearrangements and were called segregating when the between-donor standard deviation exceeded 5%. A statistical classification framework was developed to diagnose cytomegalovirus status using the catalog of TCR beta chain sequences. V and J gene assignment, in a later analysis, came from comparing TCR nucleotide sequences with IMGT/GENE-DB human TR gene sequences. Using the TCRdist pipeline, a later analysis assigned CDR3 sequences along with most-parsimonious VDJ recombination scenarios. A later analysis defined each TCR beta chain by its CDR3 amino acid sequence plus V-gene family, and excluded reads lacking a unique V-gene family. As a way to deal with suspected cross-contamination and a sequencing artifact, a later analysis dropped 592 nucleotide sequences that were highly shared and had low generation probability. In a later analysis, a clonal expansion index was calculated for each public chain from normalized within-repertoire ranks of inferred template counts. Generation probabilities in a later analysis came from a VDJ recombination model fitted to out-of-frame rearrangements, and those results were checked against IGoR. In a later analysis, TCR-TCR, TCR-HLA and TCR-CMV co-occurrence was scored with hypergeometric tests, and a repertoire-size bias correction was applied to TCR pairs. To estimate false discovery rates, a later analysis permuted the HLA or CMV assignments 20 times. In a later analysis, co-occurring TCRs were grouped with DBSCAN, and TCRdist sequence similarity was added when clustering was performed within HLA-allele-positive subsets. Repertoires with fewer than 30,000 or more than 120,000 public chains, plus five repertoires with anomalous nucleotide sharing, were excluded from co-occurrence clustering. Drawn from immuneACCESS, this table holds only the in-frame rearrangements with V and J called that TCRdb kept. Clones are partly lost; checked studies trace under half to an unresolved V gene and leave the rest unexplained. Clone size and the V and J calls come from that table; the DNA yielded D and trimming. In this sample the table shows fewer than 250,000 clones, about 69% of which occur a single time. Of the sample, approximately 5% falls within the top ten clones.

The investigation overall reported the following: Linkage disequilibrium might explain the correlated functional status among segregating V segments, but an unknown experimental factor could not be excluded. When HLA alleles, especially DR and DQ, strongly co-occurred, TCR associations were difficult to assign to individual alleles. A further reported finding was that TCR beta sequences accurately predicted the HLA-A and HLA-B alleles for most subjects in the first cohort. It was suggested by the authors that the approach could potentially be generalized to other disease states and immunological phenotypes. A cluster of highly shared sequence variants was judged likely to represent a technical artifact of the sequencing pipeline. Compared with the approximately 720-donor mean, donors in an Asian-associated ancestry cluster had fewer N-insertions in productive TCRs, according to a later genetic analysis. The 87-base-pair reads could not distinguish some IMGT-functional V segments, including TRBV6-2 and TRBV6-3, so those segments were excluded. Roughly uniform sequencing depth across donors was assumed in presence/absence analyses, although this assumption may not hold. Compared with equally common non-associated chains, HLA-associated TCR beta chains in a later analysis were more clonally expanded and had lower generation probabilities. In a later analysis, most CMV-associated TCR beta chains were found to appear HLA-restricted, with HLA associations seemingly driven largely by CMV exposure. Because HLA typing was missing for some donors at each locus, association tests included only the typed subset. In vitro tests confirmed that a few of the cytomegalovirus-associated TCR beta chains recognize cytomegalovirus antigens. Cytomegalovirus status was reported to be diagnosed by the classifier with high specificity and sensitivity in both the original and validation cohorts. Only TCR beta chains were sequenced in this cohort, and the absence of alpha or paired-chain data limited detectable features. Across donors, most TCR sequences were observed very rarely, whereas some public TCRs were present in many individuals. For the cohort, immune exposure information was limited to CMV serostatus. The study gave a list of about 150 TCR beta chains associated with cytomegalovirus. A later analysis reported that several top co-occurrence clusters appeared linked to parvovirus B19, influenza, CMV and Epstein-Barr virus. Over 15 rarely observed V segments, including chromosome 9 orphons, were excluded from the earlier analysis of about 500 of the donors because counts were too low. An earlier analysis of some 560 of the donors showed that most TCR beta V segments appeared in productive rearrangements either about 87% or about 30% of the time, which broadly matched IMGT annotations. A later analysis found that TCR association rates varied across HLA loci, with DRB1 alleles showing the most associated TCRs and HLA-C alleles the fewest. In a later genetic analysis, a missense DCLRE1C variant was associated with V-gene and J-gene trimming of TCR beta chains, and the association was replicated in an independent cohort. In a later analysis, 16,951 TCR beta sequences were associated with specific HLA alleles at a false discovery rate of 0.05.

The germline ends are 7 bases apart after V is trimmed by 7 bases and J by 0 bases. The CDR3, cysteine through phenylalanine, is 13 amino acids long. Kept here is only the CDR3 DNA, which spans 39 bases and is read in frame from base 1. The germline V gene specifies SNHLY as CDR1 and FYNNEI as CDR2. The V and J segments used are TRBV2 and TRBJ2-4, with the D gene call left open. The source of this sequence is a man younger than 40 in good health and CMV-seropositive. Sequencing was carried out using PBMCs. The DNA sequence follows: TGTGCCAGCAACATTCTAGCCAAAAACATTCAGTACTTC. Translated, it gives CASNILAKNIQYF. When the CDR3 is completed using the reference TRBV2 and TRBJ2-4 genes on either side, the full variable domain is EPEVTQTPSHQVTQMGQEVILRCVPISNHLYFYWYRQILGQKVEFLVSFYNNEISEKSEIFDDQFSVERPDGSNFTLKIRSTKLEDSAMYFCASNILAKNIQYFGAGTRLSVL.